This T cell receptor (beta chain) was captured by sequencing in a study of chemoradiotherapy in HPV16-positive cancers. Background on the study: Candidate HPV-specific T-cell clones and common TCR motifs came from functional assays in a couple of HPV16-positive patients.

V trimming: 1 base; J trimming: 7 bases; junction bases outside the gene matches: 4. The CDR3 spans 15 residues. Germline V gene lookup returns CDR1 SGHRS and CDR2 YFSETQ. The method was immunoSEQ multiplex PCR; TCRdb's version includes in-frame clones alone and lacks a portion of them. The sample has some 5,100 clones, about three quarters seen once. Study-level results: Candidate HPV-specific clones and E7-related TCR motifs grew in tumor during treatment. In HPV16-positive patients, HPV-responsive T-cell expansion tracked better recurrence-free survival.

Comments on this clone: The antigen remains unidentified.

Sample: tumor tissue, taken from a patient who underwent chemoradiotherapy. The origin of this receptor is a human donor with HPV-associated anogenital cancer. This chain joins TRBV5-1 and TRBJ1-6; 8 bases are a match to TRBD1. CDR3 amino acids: CASSLSTGENSPLHF. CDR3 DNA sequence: TGCGCCAGCAGCTTGTCGACAGGGGAAAATTCACCCCTCCACTTT.